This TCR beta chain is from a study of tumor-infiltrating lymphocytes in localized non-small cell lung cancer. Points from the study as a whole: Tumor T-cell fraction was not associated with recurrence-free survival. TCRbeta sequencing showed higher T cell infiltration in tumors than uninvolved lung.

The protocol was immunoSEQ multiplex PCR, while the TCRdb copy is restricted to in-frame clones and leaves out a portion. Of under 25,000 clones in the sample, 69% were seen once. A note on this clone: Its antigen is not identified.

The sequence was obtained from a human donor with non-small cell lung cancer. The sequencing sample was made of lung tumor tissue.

The CDR3 sequence is CAWSSFRTGAYEQYF. CDR3 bases: TGTGCCTGGAGTTCATTCAGGACAGGGGCCTACGAGCAGTACTTC. The J gene is TRBJ2-7, the V gene TRBV30; 9 nucleotides agree with TRBD1. V was pared by 2 bases and J by 2 bases, with 7 bases of the junction left unmatched. This CDR3 is 15 amino acids long. Looked up from germline, CDR1 is GTSNPN and CDR2 is SVGIG (reference sequence). The full variable domain, completed using reference TRBV30 and TRBJ2-7, is SQTIHQWPATLVQPVGSPLSLECTVEGTSNPNLYWYRQAAGRGLQLLFYSVGIGQISSEVPQNLSASRPQDRQFILSSKKLLLSDSGFYLCAWSSFRTGAYEQYFGPGTRLTVT.